Listed below are T cell receptor beta chains from one sample, sequenced in a study of neurological immune-mediated disorders. TCRdb ran MiXCR on the 5' RACE reads and lists one entry per CDR3 protein. The table has some 68,000 distinct CDR3 sequences, approximately 13% seen once. The sample comprised PBMCs. These receptors were collected from a female donor with HTLV-1-associated myelopathy (HAM/TSP). Both conserved end residues are part of each CDR3. A D gene is named only where the DNA matches it firmly. Only part of the rows carry a size: once, few, many, or a class if the clone is expanded.

j_gene: TRBJ2-7; abundance: many; d_gene: TRBD2; v_gene: TRBV12-3/TRBV12-4; CDR3aa: CASSSGTNSYEQYF; CDR3nt: TGTGCCAGCAGTTCCGGGACTAACTCCTACGAGCAGTACTTC
j_gene: TRBJ2-5; abundance: many; d_gene: NA; v_gene: TRBV7-2; CDR3aa: CASSLARTIQETQYF; CDR3nt: TGTGCCAGCAGCTTAGCGAGGACGATTCAAGAGACCCAGTACTTC
j_gene: TRBJ2-1; abundance: many; d_gene: TRBD2; v_gene: TRBV20-1; CDR3aa: CSARLGWRGGVNEQFF; CDR3nt: TGCAGTGCTAGATTGGGGTGGCGGGGGGGCGTGAATGAGCAGTTCTTC
j_gene: TRBJ1-1; abundance: many; d_gene: NA; v_gene: TRBV29-1; CDR3aa: CSVRPGNTEAFF; CDR3nt: TGCAGCGTCCGACCTGGGAACACTGAAGCTTTCTTT
j_gene: TRBJ2-7; abundance: many; d_gene: TRBD1; v_gene: TRBV12-3/TRBV12-4; CDR3aa: CASSLRDRSSYEQYF; CDR3nt: TGTGCCAGCAGTCTAAGGGACAGGAGCTCCTACGAGCAGTACTTC
j_gene: TRBJ1-4; abundance: many; d_gene: NA; v_gene: TRBV20-1; CDR3aa: CSARDLQPHQQLINEKLFF; CDR3nt: TGCAGTGCTAGAGATCTCCAGCCCCACCAACAGCTTATTAATGAAAAACTGTTTTTT
j_gene: TRBJ2-4; abundance: many; d_gene: NA; v_gene: TRBV20-1; CDR3aa: CSASPRGLVKNIQYF; CDR3nt: TGCAGTGCTAGTCCGCGGGGTTTGGTCAAAAACATTCAGTACTTC
j_gene: TRBJ2-7; abundance: many; d_gene: NA; v_gene: TRBV28; CDR3aa: CASTYPGSSYEQYF; CDR3nt: TGTGCCAGCACCTATCCCGGGAGCTCCTACGAGCAGTACTTC
j_gene: TRBJ2-6; abundance: many; d_gene: NA; v_gene: TRBV7-9; CDR3aa: CASSFREGANVLTF; CDR3nt: TGTGCCAGCAGCTTCAGGGAAGGGGCCAACGTCCTGACTTTC
j_gene: TRBJ2-1; abundance: many; d_gene: NA; v_gene: TRBV6-5; CDR3aa: CASSYAGLGEQFF; CDR3nt: TGTGCCAGCAGTTACGCAGGGCTCGGAGAGCAGTTCTTC
j_gene: TRBJ1-1; abundance: many; d_gene: NA; v_gene: TRBV28; CDR3aa: CASHPSDSGGRGAFF; CDR3nt: TGTGCCAGCCATCCGTCGGACAGCGGAGGTCGTGGAGCTTTCTTT
j_gene: TRBJ1-5; abundance: many; d_gene: NA; v_gene: TRBV5-1; CDR3aa: CASSLGQPDGPQHF; CDR3nt: TGCGCCAGCAGCTTGGGACAACCCGATGGGCCCCAGCATTTT
j_gene: TRBJ1-5; abundance: many; d_gene: NA; v_gene: TRBV7-2; CDR3aa: CASSFNIYQPQHF; CDR3nt: TGTGCCAGCAGCTTTAACATATATCAGCCCCAGCATTTT
j_gene: TRBJ2-7; abundance: many; d_gene: NA; v_gene: TRBV28; CDR3aa: CASSRTAPAQTYEQYF; CDR3nt: TGTGCCAGCAGTAGGACAGCCCCGGCGCAGACCTACGAGCAGTACTTC
j_gene: TRBJ2-7; abundance: many; d_gene: NA; v_gene: TRBV5-1; CDR3aa: CASSLAESAEQYF; CDR3nt: TGCGCCAGCAGCTTGGCGGAGTCGGCCGAGCAGTACTTC
j_gene: TRBJ2-3; abundance: many; d_gene: TRBD2; v_gene: TRBV9; CDR3aa: CASSVGAERGSDTQYF; CDR3nt: TGTGCCAGCAGCGTCGGAGCTGAGCGGGGTTCAGATACGCAGTATTTT
j_gene: TRBJ1-2; abundance: many; d_gene: TRBD1; v_gene: TRBV7-2; CDR3aa: CASSLDRGPYGYTF; CDR3nt: TGTGCCAGCAGCCTAGACAGGGGGCCCTATGGCTACACCTTC
j_gene: TRBJ2-3; abundance: medium-sized; d_gene: NA; v_gene: TRBV20-1; CDR3aa: CSVQMKGADTQYF; CDR3nt: TGCAGTGTACAGATGAAGGGGGCAGATACGCAGTATTTT
j_gene: TRBJ2-6; abundance: NA; d_gene: TRBD1; v_gene: TRBV2; CDR3aa: CASSGQGSGANVLTF; CDR3nt: TGTGCCAGCAGTGGACAGGGTTCTGGGGCCAACGTCCTGACTTTC
j_gene: TRBJ1-5; abundance: NA; d_gene: NA; v_gene: TRBV11-2; CDR3aa: CASSERGDNQPQHF; CDR3nt: TGTGCCAGCAGTGAACGGGGGGACAATCAGCCCCAGCATTTT
j_gene: TRBJ2-3; abundance: many; d_gene: TRBD2; v_gene: TRBV4-2; CDR3aa: CASSQVSRGGTDTQYF; CDR3nt: TGTGCCAGCAGCCAAGTGTCGCGGGGGGGCACAGATACGCAGTATTTT
j_gene: TRBJ2-7; abundance: many; d_gene: NA; v_gene: TRBV5-1; CDR3aa: CASSFQGLGTYEQYF; CDR3nt: TGCGCCAGCAGCTTCCAGGGTTTAGGGACCTACGAGCAGTACTTC
j_gene: TRBJ2-3; abundance: many; d_gene: NA; v_gene: TRBV2; CDR3aa: CASNLGTDTQYF; CDR3nt: TGTGCCAGCAACCTAGGCACAGATACGCAGTATTTT
j_gene: TRBJ2-7; abundance: NA; d_gene: TRBD1; v_gene: TRBV6-5; CDR3aa: CASSWRNRGHELYF; CDR3nt: TGTGCCAGCAGTTGGAGAAACAGGGGTCACGAGCTGTACTTC
j_gene: TRBJ2-5; abundance: many; d_gene: NA; v_gene: TRBV14; CDR3aa: CASSQEKGTQYF; CDR3nt: TGTGCCAGCAGCCAAGAAAAAGGGACCCAGTACTTC
j_gene: TRBJ2-5; abundance: NA; d_gene: TRBD1; v_gene: TRBV12-3/TRBV12-4; CDR3aa: CASSRWDSGEETQYF; CDR3nt: TGTGCCAGCAGCCGATGGGACAGTGGTGAAGAGACCCAGTACTTC
j_gene: TRBJ2-1; abundance: many; d_gene: NA; v_gene: TRBV5-1; CDR3aa: CASSLAKWGVGNEQFF; CDR3nt: TGCGCCAGCAGCTTGGCCAAGTGGGGCGTTGGGAATGAGCAGTTCTTC